A single TCR beta chain is shown here with its context. The data were taken from a study of blood T cell repertoires in COVID-19. About the study: PBMCs, B-cell-depleted T cells, or T cells provided the cDNA or gDNA that made up the material.

Seattle-derived patients entered the study during active infection and were followed longitudinally. This CDR3 region has 14 residues. V lost 2 bases, J lost 1 base, and 8 bases lay in between. Germline CDR1 MNHEY, CDR2 SVGEGT. Per the original methods: Quantification of nucleated cells was approximated via reference gene primer amplification. The repertoire was sequenced with immunoSEQ multiplex PCR; TCRdb's copy has only in-frame clones and lacks some. That table is the source of V, J and clone size, and D and trimming were worked out from the DNA. The table lists about 300,000 clones, 88% of them singletons, with approximately 1.8% in the top ten.

Input material: peripheral blood. The rearrangement uses TRBV6-2 or TRBV6-3 and TRBJ1-1; no definite D call. The sequence derives from a woman aged 30 to 39 with COVID-19, enrolled during active disease. The CDR3 loop reads CASSYGQENTEAFF. The CDR3 DNA sequence: TGTGCCAGCAGTTACGGGCAAGAGAACACTGAAGCTTTCTTT.